Sequencing of this T cell receptor (beta chain) was carried out in a study of blood T cell repertoires in COVID-19. CDR1 is MDHEN and CDR2 is SYDVKM in the germline V gene. This CDR3 is 13 amino acids long. V was trimmed by 5 bases and J by 4 bases, leaving 9 bases between them. Per the authors' pipeline: Estimation of nucleated cell counts was performed using reference gene primer amplification. Profiling relied on immunoSEQ multiplex PCR, and the TCRdb table lists in-frame clones only, not all of them. The DNA was the basis for D and trimming; V, J and clone size are from that table. The sample has 30,000 to 40,000 clones, approximately 91% seen once.

V gene TRBV28 combines with J gene TRBJ1-5; D may be TRBD1 (5 bases). This TCR was recovered from a man between 70 and 80 years old with active COVID-19. The sequenced material came from peripheral blood. CDR3 coding DNA: TGTGCCAGCAGTAGGACACTGAATCAGCCCCAGCATTTT. This translates into CASSRTLNQPQHF.